The present TCR beta chain was sequenced within a study of T cells in Graves' hyperthyroidism and ophthalmopathy. General study findings and limits: Peripheral blood also featured most of the thyroid clonotypes expanded above 0.001.

This clonotype has a count of ten or more. Its antigen is undetermined. Blood was obtained at the first hyperthyroidism diagnosis, which preceded any ophthalmopathy symptoms. Authors of the study amplified TCR beta CDR3 regions from RNA transcripts. HTBI primers were employed in a first-round RT-PCR of the TCR CDR3. TCRdb called the multiplex PCR reads again in MiXCR, with one record for every CDR3 protein. The repertoire holds around 700,000 distinct CDR3 sequences, with about 19% as singletons. V was pared by 0 bases and J by 7 bases, with 16 bases between. The CDR3 has 15 amino acids. Germline lookup yields CDR1 DFQATT and CDR2 SNEGSKA (reference sequence).

J is TRBJ1-5 and V is TRBV20-1; tentative D call: TRBD1 (5 bases). This clonotype was obtained from a woman aged 50 to 60 with Graves' hyperthyroidism that later progressed to Graves' ophthalmopathy. Sequenced material: blood. Written as DNA, the CDR3 is TGCAGTGCTAGAGAGGTTGGCAGGGAGGAACAGCCCCAGCATTTT. Translation gives CSAREVGREEQPQHF.